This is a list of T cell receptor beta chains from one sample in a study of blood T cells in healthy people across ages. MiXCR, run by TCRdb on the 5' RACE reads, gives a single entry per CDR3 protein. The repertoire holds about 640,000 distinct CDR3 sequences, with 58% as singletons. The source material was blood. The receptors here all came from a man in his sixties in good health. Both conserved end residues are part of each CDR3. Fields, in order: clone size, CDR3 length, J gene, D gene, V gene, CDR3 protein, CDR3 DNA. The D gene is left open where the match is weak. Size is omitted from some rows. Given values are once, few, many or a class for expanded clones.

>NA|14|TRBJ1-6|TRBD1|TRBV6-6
CASRPGQGGSPLHF
TGTGCCAGCAGACCCGGGCAGGGGGGTTCACCCCTCCACTTT
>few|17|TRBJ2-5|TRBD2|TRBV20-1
CSASPLGGGGLQETQYF
TGCAGTGCTAGCCCCTTGGGAGGCGGGGGGCTTCAGGAGACCCAGTACTTC
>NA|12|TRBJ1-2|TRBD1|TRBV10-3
CATRGDSYGYTF
TGTGCCACCAGGGGGGACAGCTATGGCTACACCTTC
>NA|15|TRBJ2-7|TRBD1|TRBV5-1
CASSRTTGQFYEQYF
TGCGCCAGCAGCCGTACGACAGGGCAATTCTACGAGCAGTACTTC
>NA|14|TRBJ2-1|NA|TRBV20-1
CSASGGVSYNEQFF
TGCAGTGCTAGTGGAGGGGTCTCCTACAATGAGCAGTTCTTC
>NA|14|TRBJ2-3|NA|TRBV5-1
CASSAGTEKSTQYF
TGCGCCAGCAGCGCCGGGACCGAGAAAAGTACGCAGTATTTT
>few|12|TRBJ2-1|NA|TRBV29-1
CSGGSANNEQFF
TGCAGCGGGGGGAGCGCCAACAATGAGCAGTTCTTC
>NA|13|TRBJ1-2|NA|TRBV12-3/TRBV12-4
CASSLVPVRGYTF
TGTGCCAGCAGTTTAGTCCCCGTTAGAGGCTACACCTTC
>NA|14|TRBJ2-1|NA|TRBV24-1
CATRVWGQSNEQFF
TGTGCCACCAGAGTCTGGGGGCAAAGCAATGAGCAGTTCTTC
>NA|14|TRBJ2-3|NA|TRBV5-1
CASSSRGGTDTQYF
TGCGCCAGCAGCTCGAGAGGGGGAACAGATACGCAGTATTTT
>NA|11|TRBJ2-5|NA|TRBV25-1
CASRTGETQYF
TGTGCCAGCAGGACGGGGGAGACCCAGTACTTC
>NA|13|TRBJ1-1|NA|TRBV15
CATSRGGATEAFF
TGTGCCACCAGCAGAGGCGGGGCAACTGAAGCTTTCTTT
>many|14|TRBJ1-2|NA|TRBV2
CASRANPGAYGYTF
TGTGCCAGCAGGGCCAACCCCGGGGCCTATGGCTACACCTTC
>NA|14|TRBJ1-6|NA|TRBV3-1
CASSREQGNSPLHF
TGTGCCAGCAGCCGCGAGCAGGGGAATTCACCCCTCCACTTT
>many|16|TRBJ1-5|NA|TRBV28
CASSSPRGAGNQPQHF
TGTGCCAGCAGTTCCCCGAGGGGGGCTGGCAATCAGCCCCAGCATTTT
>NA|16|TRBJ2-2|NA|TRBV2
CASTLEGAANTGELFF
TGTGCCAGCACTTTGGAGGGGGCCGCGAACACCGGGGAGCTGTTTTTT
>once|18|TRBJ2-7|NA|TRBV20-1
CSARGPDRARQGVYEQYF
TGCAGTGCTAGAGGTCCGGACCGGGCGAGGCAGGGTGTCTACGAGCAGTACTTC
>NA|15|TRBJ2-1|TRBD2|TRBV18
CASSRVRDYYNEQFF
TGTGCCAGCTCACGCGTCCGGGACTACTACAATGAGCAGTTCTTC
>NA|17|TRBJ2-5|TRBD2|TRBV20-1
CSARRTSGTTIQETQYF
TGCAGTGCTAGAAGAACTAGCGGAACTACTATCCAAGAGACCCAGTACTTC
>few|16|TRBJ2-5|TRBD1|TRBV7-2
CASSLAQGVSQETQYF
TGTGCCAGCAGCTTAGCGCAGGGGGTCAGCCAAGAGACCCAGTACTTC
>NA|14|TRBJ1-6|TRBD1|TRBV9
CASSATGGSSPLHF
TGTGCCAGCAGCGCGACAGGGGGCAGCTCACCCCTCCACTTT
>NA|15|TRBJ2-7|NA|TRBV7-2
CASSLVGRQAREQYF
TGTGCCAGCAGCTTAGTCGGCCGACAGGCCAGGGAGCAGTACTTC
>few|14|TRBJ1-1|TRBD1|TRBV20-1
CSAPKTGTNTEAFF
TGCAGTGCTCCAAAGACAGGGACGAACACTGAAGCTTTCTTT
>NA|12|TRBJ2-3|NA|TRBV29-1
CSVERARGAQYF
TGCAGCGTTGAGCGGGCCCGTGGGGCGCAGTATTTT
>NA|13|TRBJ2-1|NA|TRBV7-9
CASSLGDANEQFF
TGTGCCAGCAGCTTAGGGGACGCGAATGAGCAGTTCTTC
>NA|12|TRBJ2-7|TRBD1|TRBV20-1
CSADRGEYEQYF
TGCAGTGCGGACAGGGGAGAGTACGAGCAGTACTTC
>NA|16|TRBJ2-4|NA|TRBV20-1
CSANNQETLAKNIQYF
TGCAGTGCTAATAACCAAGAGACGTTAGCCAAAAACATTCAGTACTTC
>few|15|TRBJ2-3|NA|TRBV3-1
CASSQDLPGTDTQYF
TGTGCCAGCAGCCAAGATCTCCCGGGTACAGATACGCAGTATTTT
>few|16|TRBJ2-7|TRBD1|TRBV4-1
CASSQDRGQASYEQYF
TGCGCCAGCAGCCAAGATAGGGGACAGGCTTCCTACGAGCAGTACTTC
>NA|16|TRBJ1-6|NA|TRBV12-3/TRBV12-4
CASSPKQGGYNSPLHF
TGTGCCAGCAGCCCAAAGCAAGGGGGCTATAATTCACCCCTCCACTTT
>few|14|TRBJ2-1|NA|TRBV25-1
CASSGRAAYNEQFF
TGTGCCAGCAGTGGCCGGGCCGCTTACAATGAGCAGTTCTTC
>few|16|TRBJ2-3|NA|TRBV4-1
CASSQEVGRASDTQYF
TGCGCCAGCAGCCAAGAAGTAGGCAGGGCGTCAGATACGCAGTATTTT
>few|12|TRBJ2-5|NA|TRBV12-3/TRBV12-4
CASSLRFETQYF
TGTGCCAGCAGTCTACGTTTTGAGACCCAGTACTTC
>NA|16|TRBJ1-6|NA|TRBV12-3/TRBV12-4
CASSPAAAAYNSPLHF
TGTGCCAGCAGCCCTGCCGCGGCAGCGTATAATTCACCCCTCCACTTT
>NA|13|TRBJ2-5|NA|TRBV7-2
CASTQQGGETQYF
TGTGCCAGCACCCAACAGGGTGGAGAGACCCAGTACTTC
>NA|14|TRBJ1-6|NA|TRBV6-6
CASTSADRQSPLHF
TGTGCCAGCACCTCCGCCGACAGGCAGTCACCCCTCCACTTT
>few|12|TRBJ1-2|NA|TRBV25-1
CASSELLYGYTF
TGTGCCAGCAGTGAATTACTCTATGGCTACACCTTC
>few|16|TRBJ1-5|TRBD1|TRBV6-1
CASSVWTGGPYQPQHF
TGTGCCAGCAGTGTGTGGACAGGGGGCCCCTATCAGCCCCAGCATTTT
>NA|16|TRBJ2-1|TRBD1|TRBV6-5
CASRPAGTGGYNEQFF
TGTGCCAGCAGGCCCGCCGGGACAGGGGGCTACAATGAGCAGTTCTTC
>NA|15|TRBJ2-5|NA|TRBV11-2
CASSLRDFATETQYF
TGTGCCAGCAGCCTCCGGGACTTCGCGACAGAGACCCAGTACTTC
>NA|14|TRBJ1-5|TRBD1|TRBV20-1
CSALGQVYNQPQHF
TGCAGTGCTTTGGGACAGGTCTATAATCAGCCCCAGCATTTT
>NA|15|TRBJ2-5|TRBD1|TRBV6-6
CASSSRTGGLETQYF
TGTGCCAGCAGTTCCAGGACAGGGGGCTTAGAGACCCAGTACTTC
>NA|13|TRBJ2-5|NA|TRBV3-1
CASSQTTQETQYF
TGTGCCAGCAGCCAAACCACTCAAGAGACCCAGTACTTC
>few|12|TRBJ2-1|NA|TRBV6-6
CASSWPSGEQFF
TGTGCCAGCAGTTGGCCCAGCGGGGAGCAGTTCTTC
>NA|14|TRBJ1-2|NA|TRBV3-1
CASSQGRVVSRYTF
TGTGCCAGCAGCCAAGGCAGGGTAGTGTCTCGCTACACCTTC
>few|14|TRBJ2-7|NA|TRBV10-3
CAISENGANYEQYF
TGTGCCATCAGTGAAAACGGGGCCAACTACGAGCAGTACTTC
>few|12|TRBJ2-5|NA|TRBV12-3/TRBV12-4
CASSLGRGEQYF
TGTGCCAGCAGTTTGGGGCGCGGAGAGCAGTACTTC
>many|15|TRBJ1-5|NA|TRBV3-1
CASSQGSGVGQPQHF
TGTGCCAGCAGCCAAGGGTCCGGGGTCGGACAGCCCCAGCATTTT
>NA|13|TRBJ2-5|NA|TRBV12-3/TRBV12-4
CASRGVGRETQYF
TGTGCCAGCAGGGGAGTTGGGCGGGAGACCCAGTACTTC
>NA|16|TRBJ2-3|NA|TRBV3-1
CASSQDQTTLGDTQYF
TGTGCCAGCAGCCAAGATCAAACAACCTTGGGAGATACGCAGTATTTT
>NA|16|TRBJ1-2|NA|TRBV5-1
CASSLDREQSRYGYTF
TGCGCCAGCAGCTTAGATCGGGAACAATCCCGGTATGGCTACACCTTC
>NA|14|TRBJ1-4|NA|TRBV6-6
CATGSGSTNEKLFF
TGTGCCACCGGCTCAGGGTCGACTAATGAAAAACTGTTTTTT